A single sample gave rise to the 15 T cell receptor beta chains below, sequenced in a study of PD-1 blockade in classical Hodgkin lymphoma. Following autologous stem cell transplantation, relapse occurred in every patient, and exposure to brentuximab vedotin varied. Clones were read by immunoSEQ multiplex PCR, and TCRdb kept only the in-frame ones, dropping some. The repertoire includes about 31,000 clones, around three quarters of them detected once, and less than 4.5% sits in the top ten. Sequenced material: peripheral blood mononuclear cells (PBMCs), taken before the second cycle of nivolumab. The receptor source for this set is a human donor with classical Hodgkin lymphoma.

This clone came up once. V is TRBV5-5 and J is TRBJ1-2, with TRBD1 matching 9 bases. Per the germline V gene, CDR1 is SGHKS and CDR2 is YYEKEE (reference sequence). The CDR3 sequence is 15 residues long. J gave up 8 bases and V 4 bases, and 12 bases lay outside the gene matches. CDR3 residues: CASSGGTGIGVGYTF. CDR3 coding DNA: TGTGCCAGCAGCGGCGGGACAGGGATAGGAGTGGGCTACACCTTC. Using reference TRBV5-5 and TRBJ1-2 for the parts outside the CDR3, the full variable domain is DAGVTQSPTHLIKTRGQQVTLRCSPISGHKSVSWYQQVLGQGPQFIFQYYEKEERGRGNFPDRFSARQFPNYSSELNVNALLLGDSALYLCASSGGTGIGVGYTFGSGTRLTVV.

The chain is built from TRBV6-5 and TRBJ1-4, with D hard to call. There are 13 residues in the CDR3. Looked up from germline, CDR1 is MNHEY and CDR2 is SVGAGI. The V end was cut by 6 bases, the J end by 8 bases, with 13 bases between. As DNA, the CDR3 is TGTGCCAGCAGCCTGAGGGAAGGCGAAAAACTGTTTTTT. Translating it yields CASSLREGEKLFF.

This chain links TRBV5-5 with TRBJ2-6, with D tentatively TRBD2 (5 bases). Trimming stripped 4 bases from V and 0 bases from J, with 17 bases between. This CDR3 comprises 18 residues. The germline V gene has CDR1 SGHKS and CDR2 YYEKEE (reference sequence). The CDR3 DNA reads TGTGCCAGCAGCCGCGACTCTCCTGGGAGCTCTGGGGCCAACGTCCTGACTTTC. Amino acid sequence: CASSRDSPGSSGANVLTF.

This chain joins TRBV7-9 and TRBJ2-2, with 9 bases fitting TRBD1. Germline-derived CDR1 and CDR2 are SEHNR and FQNEAQ (reference sequence). CDR3 length equals 16 residues. V dropped 5 bases and J dropped 6; count of bases not matched to a gene: 10. CDR3 amino acids: CASSIRDRDFPGELFF. CDR3 coding DNA: TGTGCCAGCAGCATCAGGGACAGGGACTTCCCCGGGGAGCTGTTTTTT.

In its sample, this clone was seen a few times. This sequence joins TRBV5-1 and TRBJ1-5, with D unresolved. This CDR3 contains 14 residues. The V end lost 4 bases, the J end lost 2 bases, and 10 bases lay between the germline ends. Germline loops: CDR1 SGHRS, CDR2 YFSETQ. In DNA, the CDR3 is TGCGCCAGCAGCCCGGACGGAGGCAATCAGCCCCAGCATTTT. Protein sequence: CASSPDGGNQPQHF.

J is TRBJ1-2 and V is TRBV6-5; 9 nucleotides align to TRBD1. Germline-derived CDR1 and CDR2 are MNHEY and SVGAGI. The CDR3 loop spans 13 amino acids. The J segment lost 4 bases and the V segment lost 6 bases, leaving 3 bases of the junction unmatched. The CDR3 bases are TGTGCCAGCAGGGGACAGGGAACCTATGGCTACACCTTC. It codes for CASRGQGTYGYTF.

The chain employs TRBV5-1 and TRBJ2-1; 8 bases align to TRBD1. V shed 4 bases, J shed 6 bases, and the junction held 9 bases outside the gene matches. The length of the CDR3 is 15 residues. Germline CDR1 SGHRS, CDR2 YFSETQ. DNA of the CDR3: TGCGCCAGCAGCCGGGGACAGGCGGGATCCAATGAGCAGTTCTTC. This encodes CASSRGQAGSNEQFF. The variable domain in full, completed from reference TRBV5-1 and TRBJ2-1, reads KAGVTQTPRYLIKTRGQQVTLSCSPISGHRSVSWYQQTPGQGLQFLFEYFSETQRNKGNFPGRFSGRQFSNSRSEMNVSTLELGDSALYLCASSRGQAGSNEQFFGPGTRLTVL.

The CDR3 nucleotides are TGCGCCAGCAGTGAGGCCTCGAGGGAAGCTTTCTTT. It specifies CASSEASREAFF. The chain is built from TRBV10-2 and TRBJ1-1; D gene unclear. Germline lookup yields CDR1 WSHSY and CDR2 SAAADI. Deletions cut 2 bases from V and 8 bases from J, with 9 bases between. This CDR3 is 12 amino acids long.

This clone is a singleton in its sample. The chain uses TRBV28 and TRBJ2-3, with 7 bases that match TRBD1. V lost 5 bases to trimming and J lost 1 base; unmatched junction nucleotides: 6. The germline V gene encodes CDR1 MDHEN and CDR2 SYDVKM. CDR3 length equals 15 residues. CDR3: CASSADRAGTDTQYF. The CDR3 DNA is TGTGCCAGCAGTGCAGACAGGGCTGGCACAGATACGCAGTATTTT.

This clone was detected only once. The chain combines TRBV10-3 with TRBJ2-4, with D possibly TRBD1 on 5 matching bases. V gave up 9 bases and J gave up 1 base, with 7 bases separating them. Germline CDR1 reads ENHRY; CDR2 reads SYGVKD. The CDR3 extends over 12 amino acids. The CDR3 spells CAIDSAKNIQYF. The CDR3 DNA reads as TGTGCCATTGACAGTGCCAAAAACATTCAGTACTTC.

In its sample, this clone was seen once. The chain uses TRBV4-2 and TRBJ2-2; D is unresolved. This CDR3 is built from 14 residues. Germline V gene data show CDR1 as LGHNA and CDR2 as YNFKEQ. V was shortened by 1 base and J by 5 bases, with 8 bases between the two germline ends. The CDR3 DNA sequence: TGTGCCAGCAGCCAAGTCTGGCAGACCGGGGAGCTGTTTTTT. Translating gives CASSQVWQTGELFF.

This chain links TRBV6-5 with TRBJ2-7; tentatively, D is TRBD1 (5 bases). CDR1 is MNHEY, CDR2 SVGAGI, per germline. The V end was cut by 6 bases, the J end by 2 bases, with 8 bases between. The CDR3 spans 12 residues. In nucleotides, the CDR3 is TGTGCCAGCAGAGGACAAACCTACGAGCAGTACTTC. Translating gives CASRGQTYEQYF.

This chain links TRBV19 with TRBJ2-1, with a possible D match to TRBD2 (7 bases). Trimming took 10 bases from V and 7 from J, leaving 23 bases between them. This CDR3 has 15 amino acids. In germline, CDR1 is LNHDA, CDR2 SQIVND (reference sequence). CDR3 protein: CATAGGAGAGNEQFF. The CDR3 DNA sequence: TGTGCCACCGCCGGGGGCGCGGGAGCGGGGAATGAGCAGTTCTTC.

This clone was picked up one time. The identical CDR3 is also encoded by other nucleotide sequences in the sample. The genes are TRBV2 and TRBJ2-5; 7 positions agree with TRBD2. The CDR3 totals 13 residues. V shed 5 bases, J shed 1 base, and the junction held 1 base outside the gene matches. Germline V gene sequence: CDR1 SNHLY, CDR2 FYNNEI. Here the CDR3 DNA reads TGTGCCAGCAGTACTAGCGTCCAAGAGACCCAGTACTTC. This gives the protein CASSTSVQETQYF.

J is TRBJ2-3 and V is TRBV7-9; D is undetermined. The germline V and J ends were trimmed by 2 bases and 2 bases, with 5 bases remaining between them. The CDR3 is made up of 13 amino acids. The germline V gene encodes CDR1 SEHNR and CDR2 FQNEAQ (reference sequence). CDR3 sequence (DNA): TGTGCCAGCAGCTTACTTCTCACAGATACGCAGTATTTT. Its protein is CASSLLLTDTQYF.